This T cell receptor beta chain was retrieved from a study of CD8 T cells in Susac syndrome. V lost 1 base and J 0 bases, leaving 10 bases between the germline ends. CDR3 length equals 16 residues. Per the germline V gene, CDR1 is MNHEY and CDR2 is SMNVEV (reference sequence). FACS enriched CD8+ TEMRA cells, while bulk CD8+ and CD4+ were negatively isolated. Reverse transcription of roughly 0.45 to 1 ug RNA was performed with random hexamers. Multiplex PCR with immunoSEQ amplified the TCR beta CDR3 across 54 Vbeta and 13 Jbeta. TCRdb re-analysed the immunoSEQ multiplex PCR reads in MiXCR, keeping a single row per CDR3 protein. The repertoire holds 15,000 to 20,000 distinct CDR3 sequences, 90% to 95% seen once, with 0.2% to 0.3% in the top ten.

The chain employs TRBV27 and TRBJ2-1, with a weak D call TRBD2 (5 bases). Sequencing input: CD8+ T cells from PBMCs. This TCR came from a human donor in good health. CDR3 residues: CASSLFDTSSYNEQFF. The CDR3 DNA sequence: TGTGCCAGCAGTTTATTCGACACTAGCTCCTACAATGAGCAGTTCTTC.